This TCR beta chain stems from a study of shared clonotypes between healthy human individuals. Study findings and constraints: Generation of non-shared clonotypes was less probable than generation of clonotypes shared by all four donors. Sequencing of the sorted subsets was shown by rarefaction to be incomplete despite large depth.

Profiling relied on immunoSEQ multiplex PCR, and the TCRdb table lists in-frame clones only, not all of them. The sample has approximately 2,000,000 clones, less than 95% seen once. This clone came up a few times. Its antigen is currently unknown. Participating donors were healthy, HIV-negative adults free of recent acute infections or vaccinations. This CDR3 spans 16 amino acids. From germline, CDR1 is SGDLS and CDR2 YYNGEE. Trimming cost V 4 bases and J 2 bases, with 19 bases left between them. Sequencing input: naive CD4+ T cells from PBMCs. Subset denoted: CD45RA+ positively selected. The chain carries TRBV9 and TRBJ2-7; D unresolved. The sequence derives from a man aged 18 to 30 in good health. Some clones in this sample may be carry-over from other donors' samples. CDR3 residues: CASSPTTGPDTYEQYF. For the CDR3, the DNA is TGTGCCAGCAGCCCGACAACCGGGCCCGACACCTACGAGCAGTACTTC.